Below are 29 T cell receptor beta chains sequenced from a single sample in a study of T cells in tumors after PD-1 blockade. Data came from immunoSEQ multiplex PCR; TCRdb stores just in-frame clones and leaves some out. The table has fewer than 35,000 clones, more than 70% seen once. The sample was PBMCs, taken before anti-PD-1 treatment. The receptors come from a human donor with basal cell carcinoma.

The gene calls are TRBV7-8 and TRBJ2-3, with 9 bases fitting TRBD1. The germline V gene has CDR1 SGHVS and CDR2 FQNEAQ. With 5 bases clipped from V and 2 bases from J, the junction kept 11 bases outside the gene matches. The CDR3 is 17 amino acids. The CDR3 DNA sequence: TGTGCCAGCAGCCGAGACAGGGAACAGGGGGCCACAGATACGCAGTATTTT. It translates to CASSRDREQGATDTQYF.

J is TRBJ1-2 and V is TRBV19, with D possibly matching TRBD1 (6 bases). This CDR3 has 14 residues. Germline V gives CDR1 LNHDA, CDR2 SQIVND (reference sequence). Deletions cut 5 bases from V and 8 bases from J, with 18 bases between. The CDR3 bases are TGTGCCAGTAGTCCCCTCACAGGGTTGAACGGCTACACCTTC. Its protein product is CASSPLTGLNGYTF. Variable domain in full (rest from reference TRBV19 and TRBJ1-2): DGGITQSPKYLFRKEGQNVTLSCEQNLNHDAMYWYRQDPGQGLRLIYYSQIVNDFQKGDIAEGYSVSREKKESFPLTVTSAQKNPTAFYLCASSPLTGLNGYTFGSGTRLTVV.

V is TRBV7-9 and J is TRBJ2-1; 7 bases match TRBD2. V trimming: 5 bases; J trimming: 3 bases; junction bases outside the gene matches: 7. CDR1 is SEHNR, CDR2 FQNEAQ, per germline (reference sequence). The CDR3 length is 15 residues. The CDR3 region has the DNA TGTGCCAGCAGCCATGGTGGCGGGAGCTACAATGAGCAGTTCTTC. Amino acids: CASSHGGGSYNEQFF.

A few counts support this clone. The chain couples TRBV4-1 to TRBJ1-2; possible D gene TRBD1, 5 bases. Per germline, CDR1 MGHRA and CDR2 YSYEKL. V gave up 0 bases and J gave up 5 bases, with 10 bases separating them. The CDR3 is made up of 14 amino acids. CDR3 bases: TGCGCCAGCAGCCAAGACCCGCAGGGATATGGCTACACCTTC. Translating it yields CASSQDPQGYGYTF.

CDR3 amino acids: CASGREMGETGELFF. CDR3 bases: TGTGCCAGCGGCCGGGAGATGGGAGAGACCGGGGAGCTGTTTTTT. V is TRBV5-5 and J is TRBJ2-2; maybe TRBD2 (6 bases). V lost 7 bases to trimming and J lost 5 bases, with 18 bases between them. The CDR3 length is 15 residues. Germline loops: CDR1 SGHKS, CDR2 YYEKEE (reference sequence).

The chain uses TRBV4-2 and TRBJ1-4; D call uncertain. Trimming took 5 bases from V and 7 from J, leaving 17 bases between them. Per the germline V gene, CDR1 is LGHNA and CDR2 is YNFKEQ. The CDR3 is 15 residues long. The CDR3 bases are TGTGCCAGCAGCAGAGCCGGGGATAACTTTGAAAAACTGTTTTTT. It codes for CASSRAGDNFEKLFF.

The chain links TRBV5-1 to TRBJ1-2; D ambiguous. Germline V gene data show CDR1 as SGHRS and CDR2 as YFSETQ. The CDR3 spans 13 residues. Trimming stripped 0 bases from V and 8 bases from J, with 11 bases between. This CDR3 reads CASSLAEQRGYTF. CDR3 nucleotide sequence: TGCGCCAGCAGCTTGGCTGAGCAGAGGGGCTACACCTTC. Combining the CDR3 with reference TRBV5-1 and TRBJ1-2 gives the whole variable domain KAGVTQTPRYLIKTRGQQVTLSCSPISGHRSVSWYQQTPGQGLQFLFEYFSETQRNKGNFPGRFSGRQFSNSRSEMNVSTLELGDSALYLCASSLAEQRGYTFGSGTRLTVV.

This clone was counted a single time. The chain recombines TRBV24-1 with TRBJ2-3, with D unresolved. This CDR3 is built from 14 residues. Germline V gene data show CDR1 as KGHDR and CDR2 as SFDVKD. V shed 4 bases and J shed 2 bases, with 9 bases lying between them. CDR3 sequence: CATSDRRTTDTQYF. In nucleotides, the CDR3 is TGTGCCACCAGTGACCGACGGACCACAGATACGCAGTATTTT.

Written as DNA, the CDR3 is TGCGCCAGCAGCTTGGGTTTGGACAATGAGCAGTTCTTC. Translated: CASSLGLDNEQFF. This chain connects TRBV5-1 to TRBJ2-1, with D uncertain. Trimming pared 0 bases from V and 5 bases from J, leaving 6 bases between. The CDR3 spans 13 residues. Germline loops: CDR1 SGHRS, CDR2 YFSETQ.

CDR3 residues: CASSDTSGRGYGYTF. CDR3 sequence (DNA): TGTGCCAGCAGTGACACATCCGGCAGGGGGTATGGCTACACCTTC. The chain joins TRBV6-1 to TRBJ1-2, with TRBD1 matching over 7 bases. The J segment lost 5 bases and the V segment lost 3 bases, leaving 9 bases of the junction unmatched. Germline V gene sequence: CDR1 MNHNS, CDR2 SASEGT. The CDR3 extends over 15 amino acids.

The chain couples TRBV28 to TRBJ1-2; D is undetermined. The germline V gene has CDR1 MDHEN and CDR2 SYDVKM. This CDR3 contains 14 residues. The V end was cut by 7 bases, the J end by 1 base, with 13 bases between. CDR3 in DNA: TGTGCCAGCACATCTCTTCCGGATAACTATGGCTACACCTTC. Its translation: CASTSLPDNYGYTF.

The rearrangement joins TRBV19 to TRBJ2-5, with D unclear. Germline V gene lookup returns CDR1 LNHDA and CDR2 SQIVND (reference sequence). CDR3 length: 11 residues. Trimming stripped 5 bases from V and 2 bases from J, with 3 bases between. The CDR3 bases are TGTGCCAGTAGTCAGCAAGAGACCCAGTACTTC. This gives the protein CASSQQETQYF.

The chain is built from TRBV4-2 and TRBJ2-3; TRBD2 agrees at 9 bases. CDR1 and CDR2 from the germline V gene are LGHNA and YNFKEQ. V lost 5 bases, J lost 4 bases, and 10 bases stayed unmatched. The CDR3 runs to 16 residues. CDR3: CASSSPPAGGPDTQYF. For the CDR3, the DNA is TGTGCCAGCAGCTCTCCCCCAGCGGGAGGCCCAGATACGCAGTATTTT.

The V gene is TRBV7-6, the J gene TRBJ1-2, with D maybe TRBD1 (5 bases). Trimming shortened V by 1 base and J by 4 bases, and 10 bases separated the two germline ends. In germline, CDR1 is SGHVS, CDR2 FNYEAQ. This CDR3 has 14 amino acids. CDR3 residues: CASSLGGVSYGYTF. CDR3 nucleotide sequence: TGTGCCAGCAGCTTAGGAGGGGTTAGCTATGGCTACACCTTC.

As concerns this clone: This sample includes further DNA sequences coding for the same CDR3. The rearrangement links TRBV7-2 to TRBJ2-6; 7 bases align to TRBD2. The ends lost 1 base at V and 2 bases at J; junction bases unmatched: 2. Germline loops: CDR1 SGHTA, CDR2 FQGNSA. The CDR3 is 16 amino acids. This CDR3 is CASSLVGGTGANVLTF. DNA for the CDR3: TGTGCCAGCAGCTTAGTCGGGGGGACTGGGGCCAACGTCCTGACTTTC.

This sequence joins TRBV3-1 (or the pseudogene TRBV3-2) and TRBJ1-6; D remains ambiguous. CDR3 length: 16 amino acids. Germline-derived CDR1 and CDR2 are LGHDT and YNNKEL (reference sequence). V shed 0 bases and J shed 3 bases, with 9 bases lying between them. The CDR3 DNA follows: TGTGCCAGCAGCCAAGACTGGGAGATCTATAATTCACCCCTCCACTTT. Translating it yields CASSQDWEIYNSPLHF.

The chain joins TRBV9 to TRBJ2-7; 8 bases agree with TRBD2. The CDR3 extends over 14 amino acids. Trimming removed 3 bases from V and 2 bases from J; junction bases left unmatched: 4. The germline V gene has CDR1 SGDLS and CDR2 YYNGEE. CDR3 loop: CASSGSGGTYEQYF. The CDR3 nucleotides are TGTGCCAGCAGCGGGTCGGGAGGGACCTACGAGCAGTACTTC.

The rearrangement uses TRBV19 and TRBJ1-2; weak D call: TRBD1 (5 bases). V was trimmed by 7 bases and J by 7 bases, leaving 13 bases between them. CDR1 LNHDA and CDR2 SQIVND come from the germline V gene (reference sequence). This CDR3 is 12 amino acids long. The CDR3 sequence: CASISRDCGYTF. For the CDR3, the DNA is TGTGCCAGTATTTCCAGGGACTGTGGCTACACCTTC.

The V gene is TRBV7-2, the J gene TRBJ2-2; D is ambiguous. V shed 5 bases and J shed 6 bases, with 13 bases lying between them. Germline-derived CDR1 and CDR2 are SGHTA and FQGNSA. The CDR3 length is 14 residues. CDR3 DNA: TGTGCCAGCAGCCCCGAGGCGGTGTCCGGGGAGCTGTTTTTT. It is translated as CASSPEAVSGELFF.

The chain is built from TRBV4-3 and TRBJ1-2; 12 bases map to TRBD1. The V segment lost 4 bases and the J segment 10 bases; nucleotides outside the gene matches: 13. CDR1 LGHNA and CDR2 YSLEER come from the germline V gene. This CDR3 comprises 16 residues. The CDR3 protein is CASSLIRDRGRGIYTF. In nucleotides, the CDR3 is TGCGCCAGCAGCCTAATTAGGGACAGGGGGCGAGGGATCTACACCTTC.

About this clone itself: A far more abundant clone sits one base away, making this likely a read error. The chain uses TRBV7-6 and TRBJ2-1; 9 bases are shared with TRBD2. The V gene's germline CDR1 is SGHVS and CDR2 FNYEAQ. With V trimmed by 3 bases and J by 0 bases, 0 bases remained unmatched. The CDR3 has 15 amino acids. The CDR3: CASSFSGSSYNEQFF. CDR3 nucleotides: TGTGCCAGCAGCTTTAGCGGGAGCTCCTACAATGAGCAGTTCTTC.

This chain's CDR3 is CASTGRGNEQFF. CDR3 coding DNA: TGTGCCAGCACGGGGAGGGGGAATGAGCAGTTCTTC. This chain connects TRBV6-6 to TRBJ2-1; maybe TRBD2 (7 bases). V lost 7 bases and J 7 bases, leaving 11 bases between the germline ends. Germline loops: CDR1 MNHNY, CDR2 SVGAGI (reference sequence). The CDR3 runs to 12 residues.

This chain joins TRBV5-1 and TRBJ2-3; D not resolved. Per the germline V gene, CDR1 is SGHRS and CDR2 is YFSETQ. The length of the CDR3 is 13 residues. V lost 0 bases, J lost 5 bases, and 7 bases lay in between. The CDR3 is CASSLEIEDTQYF. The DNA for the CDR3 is TGCGCCAGCAGCTTGGAGATCGAAGATACGCAGTATTTT.

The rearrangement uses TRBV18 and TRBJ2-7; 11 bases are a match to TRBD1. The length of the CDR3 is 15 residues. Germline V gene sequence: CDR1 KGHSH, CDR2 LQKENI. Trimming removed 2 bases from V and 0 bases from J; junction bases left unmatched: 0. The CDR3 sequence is CASSPGTGGSYEQYF. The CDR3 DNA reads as TGTGCCAGCTCACCAGGGACAGGGGGCTCCTACGAGCAGTACTTC.

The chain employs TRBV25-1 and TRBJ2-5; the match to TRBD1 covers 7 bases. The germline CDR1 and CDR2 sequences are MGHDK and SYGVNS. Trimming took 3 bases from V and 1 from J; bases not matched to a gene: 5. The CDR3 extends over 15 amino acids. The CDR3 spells CASSDTTGSQETQYF. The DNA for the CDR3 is TGTGCCAGCAGTGACACGACAGGGTCCCAAGAGACCCAGTACTTC.

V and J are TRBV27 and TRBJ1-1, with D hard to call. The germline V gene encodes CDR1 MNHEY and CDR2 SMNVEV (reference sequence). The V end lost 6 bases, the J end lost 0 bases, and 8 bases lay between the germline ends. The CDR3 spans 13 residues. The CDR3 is CASSGVMNTEAFF. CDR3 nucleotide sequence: TGTGCCAGCAGCGGGGTTATGAACACTGAAGCTTTCTTT.

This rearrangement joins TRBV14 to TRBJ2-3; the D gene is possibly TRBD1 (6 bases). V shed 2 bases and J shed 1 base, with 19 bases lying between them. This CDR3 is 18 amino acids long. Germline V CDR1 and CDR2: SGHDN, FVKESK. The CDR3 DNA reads TGTGCCAGCAGCCAAAGAGGGGGTATAGGGTTGGGCACAGATACGCAGTATTTT. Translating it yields CASSQRGGIGLGTDTQYF.

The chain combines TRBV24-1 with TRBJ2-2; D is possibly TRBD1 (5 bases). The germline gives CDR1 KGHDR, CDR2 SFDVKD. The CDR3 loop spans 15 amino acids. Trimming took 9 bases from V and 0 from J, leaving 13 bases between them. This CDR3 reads CATAPDSANTGELFF. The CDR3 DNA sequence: TGTGCCACCGCCCCCGACAGCGCGAACACCGGGGAGCTGTTTTTT.

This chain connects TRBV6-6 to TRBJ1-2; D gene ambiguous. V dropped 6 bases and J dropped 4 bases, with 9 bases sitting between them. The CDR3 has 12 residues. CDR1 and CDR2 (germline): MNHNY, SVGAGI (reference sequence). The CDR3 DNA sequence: TGTGCCAGCAGGGGGTCAGCCTATGGCTACACCTTC. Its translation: CASRGSAYGYTF.